Listed here are 26 T cell receptor beta chains from one sample, sequenced in a study of vaccination effects on CD4 cells after COVID-19. Before sequencing took place, the ViraFEST assay used viral peptide pools to expand antigen-specific CD4+ T cells. Researchers isolated CD4+ T cells once 9 to 11 days of culture had elapsed. Profiling relied on immunoSEQ multiplex PCR, and the TCRdb table lists in-frame clones only, not all of them. The sample consists of around 31,000 clones, approximately 61% of them appearing once. Antigens for these TCRs are unknown. This material consisted of CD4+ T cells from PBMCs cultured with HCoV-229E spike peptides, taken before COVID-19 vaccination. The receptor set was obtained from a human donor who received a COVID-19 vaccine.

This clone appeared a few times. J is TRBJ1-1 and V is TRBV5-1; 12 nucleotides match TRBD1. In germline, CDR1 is SGHRS, CDR2 YFSETQ. The V and J ends lost 4 bases and 8 bases, in that order; junction bases with no gene match: 6. The CDR3 covers 14 residues. In DNA, the CDR3 is TGCGCCAGCAGCGCCCCGGGACAGGGGGCAGAAGCTTTCTTT. Its translation: CASSAPGQGAEAFF.

V usage is TRBV25-1 and J usage is TRBJ2-5; 10 bases map to TRBD2. V shed 5 bases and J 4 bases; nucleotides not matched to a gene: 7. Germline V CDR1 and CDR2: MGHDK, SYGVNS. The CDR3 is 15 residues long. CDR3 in DNA: TGTGCCAGCAGTAGTACTGAGCGGGAGGGAGAGACCCAGTACTTC. It codes for CASSSTEREGETQYF.

The chain has TRBV18 and TRBJ1-2; D remains ambiguous. This CDR3 spans 12 amino acids. Per the germline V gene, CDR1 is KGHSH and CDR2 is LQKENI. V lost 5 bases and J 8 bases, leaving 12 bases between the germline ends. Written as DNA, the CDR3 is TGTGCCAGCTCATCCCTACTGATCGGCTACACCTTC. Translation: CASSSLLIGYTF.

The DNA of the CDR3 is TGCGCCAGCAGCTTGGGGTCGGGGGGGAGGAATGAGCAGTTCTTC. It translates to CASSLGSGGRNEQFF. The rearrangement joins TRBV5-1 to TRBJ2-1; 8 bases fit TRBD2. Germline assignment: CDR1 SGHRS and CDR2 YFSETQ. The J segment lost 7 bases and the V segment lost 0 bases, leaving 6 bases of the junction unmatched. This CDR3 is 15 amino acids long.

By share, this clone ranks as medium-sized (0.01 to 0.1%). This rearrangement joins TRBV30 to TRBJ2-5; the match to TRBD2 covers 11 bases. CDR3 size: 13 residues. Germline assignment: CDR1 GTSNPN and CDR2 SVGIG (reference sequence). After removal of 7 bases from V and 6 bases from J, the junction contained 7 bases not matched to a gene. The CDR3 DNA follows: TGTGCCTACCTAGCGGGGGGCATAAAGACCCAGTACTTC. This codes for CAYLAGGIKTQYF. Complete variable domain (other parts from reference TRBV30 and TRBJ2-5): SQTIHQWPATLVQPVGSPLSLECTVEGTSNPNLYWYRQAAGRGLQLLFYSVGIGQISSEVPQNLSASRPQDRQFILSSKKLLLSDSGFYLCAYLAGGIKTQYFGPGTRLLVL.

This clone occurred once. V usage is TRBV19 and J usage is TRBJ2-2; 7 bases align to TRBD2. The CDR3 spans 14 residues. After removal of 10 bases from V and 4 bases from J, the junction contained 9 bases not matched to a gene. Germline CDR1 and CDR2: LNHDA and SQIVND (reference sequence). The CDR3 loop is CATDLAALTGELFF. The CDR3 DNA is TGTGCCACCGACCTAGCGGCCCTCACCGGGGAGCTGTTTTTT. The variable domain in full, completed from reference TRBV19 and TRBJ2-2, reads DGGITQSPKYLFRKEGQNVTLSCEQNLNHDAMYWYRQDPGQGLRLIYYSQIVNDFQKGDIAEGYSVSREKKESFPLTVTSAQKNPTAFYLCATDLAALTGELFFGEGSRLTVL.

The rearrangement joins TRBV2 to TRBJ2-7, with D perhaps being TRBD1 or TRBD2 (5 bases each). Trimming removed 6 bases at V and 2 bases at J, with 14 bases between. The CDR3 is 14 residues long. From germline, CDR1 is SNHLY and CDR2 FYNNEI. The CDR3 reads CASSPGRGAYEQYF. CDR3 coding DNA: TGTGCCAGCAGCCCAGGCAGAGGGGCCTACGAGCAGTACTTC.

Only a few counts were recorded for this clone. The J gene is TRBJ2-7, the V gene TRBV24-1; no definite D call. Deletions cut 2 bases from V and 3 bases from J, with 10 bases between. The length of the CDR3 is 14 residues. Per the germline V gene, CDR1 is KGHDR and CDR2 is SFDVKD. The CDR3 sequence is CATSDYSVDYEQYF. As DNA, the CDR3 is TGTGCCACCAGTGATTACAGTGTCGACTACGAGCAGTACTTC.

This clone was counted once. The chain has TRBV19 and TRBJ2-1, with unresolved D. CDR1 is LNHDA and CDR2 is SQIVND in the germline V gene (reference sequence). This CDR3 comprises 14 residues. Trimming removed 4 bases at V and 3 bases at J, with 10 bases between. The CDR3 nucleotides are TGTGCCAGTAGTACCCGGGTCCTCTACAATGAGCAGTTCTTC. Amino acids: CASSTRVLYNEQFF.

This chain links TRBV2 with TRBJ2-2; no firm D call. The germline V gene has CDR1 SNHLY and CDR2 FYNNEI. Trimming stripped 6 bases from V and 0 bases from J, with 8 bases between. The CDR3 is 14 amino acids. The CDR3 region has the DNA TGTGCCAGCAGCGCAACTACGAACACCGGGGAGCTGTTTTTT. This translates into CASSATTNTGELFF.

The V call is TRBV20-1, the J call TRBJ1-1, with D possibly matching TRBD1 (6 bases). The CDR3 contains 11 residues. Per the germline V gene, CDR1 is DFQATT and CDR2 is SNEGSKA (reference sequence). The germline V and J ends were trimmed by 7 bases and 6 bases, with 12 bases remaining between them. The CDR3 DNA reads TGCAGTGGACAGGACGGGGCTGAAGCTTTCTTT. As protein: CSGQDGAEAFF.

The chain combines TRBV3-1 (or the pseudogene TRBV3-2) with TRBJ2-7; D ambiguous. Deletions cut 2 bases from V and 4 bases from J, with 6 bases between. CDR1 LGHDT and CDR2 YNNKEL come from the germline V gene (reference sequence). The CDR3 length is 12 residues. CDR3 sequence: CASSQTGYEQYF. DNA for the CDR3: TGTGCCAGCAGCCAAACCGGGTACGAGCAGTACTTC.

The genes are TRBV5-4 and TRBJ1-2; 8 bases match TRBD1. This CDR3 is 12 amino acids long. Germline trimming cut 5 bases from V and 7 bases from J; bases unmatched to any gene: 4. Per germline, CDR1 SGHNT and CDR2 YYREEE (reference sequence). DNA of the CDR3: TGTGCCAGCAGATCCGACAGGGGTGGCTACACCTTC. Residues: CASRSDRGGYTF.

This clone was recorded a few times. V and J are TRBV6-5 and TRBJ2-2; D remains unclear. Germline loops: CDR1 MNHEY, CDR2 SVGAGI. V lost 6 bases to trimming and J lost 6 bases, with 11 bases between them. This CDR3 is built from 13 residues. Here the CDR3 reads CASRLGVSGELFF. CDR3 nucleotides: TGTGCCAGCAGACTTGGGGTTTCCGGGGAGCTGTTTTTT.

The V call is TRBV7-6, the J call TRBJ2-1; 13 nucleotides agree with TRBD2. CDR1 is SGHVS and CDR2 is FNYEAQ in the germline V gene. The CDR3 is 17 residues long. V gave up 4 bases and J gave up 7 bases; unmatched junction bases: 10. The chain's CDR3 is CASSSTGTSGALNEQFF. CDR3 DNA sequence: TGTGCCAGCAGCTCTACCGGGACTAGCGGGGCACTAAATGAGCAGTTCTTC.

V usage is TRBV29-1 and J usage is TRBJ2-5, with D perhaps TRBD2 (6 bases). The CDR3 is 13 amino acids. The V gene lost 4 bases and the J gene lost 4 bases, with 13 bases spanning the gap. Germline V gene data show CDR1 as SQVTM and CDR2 as ANQGSEA. CDR3 DNA: TGCAGCGTTGGGGACTCTAGCGCAGAGACCCAGTACTTC. Its protein product is CSVGDSSAETQYF.

This clone was counted a few times. V usage is TRBV12-5 and J usage is TRBJ1-5, with 9 bases aligning to TRBD1. Germline CDR1 and CDR2: LGHNT and FRNRAP. V shed 0 bases, J shed 4 bases, and the junction held 7 bases outside the gene matches. There are 17 residues in the CDR3. The CDR3 DNA reads as TGTGCTAGTGGTTTGGTACCAGGGACAGGGAGAAATCAGCCCCAGCATTTT. Amino acids: CASGLVPGTGRNQPQHF. The whole variable domain, remainder taken from reference TRBV12-5 and TRBJ1-5, is DARVTQTPRHKVTEMGQEVTMRCQPILGHNTVFWYRQTMMQGLELLAYFRNRAPLDDSGMPKDRFSAEMPDATLATLKIQPSEPRDSAVYFCASGLVPGTGRNQPQHFGDGTRLSIL.

V gene TRBV6-5 combines with J gene TRBJ1-1; D might be TRBD1 (5 bases). The V and J ends lost 6 bases and 3 bases respectively, with 20 bases between them. CDR1 is MNHEY and CDR2 is SVGAGI in the germline V gene. The CDR3 runs 16 residues. The CDR3 here is CASSYLKRRGHTEAFF. CDR3 sequence (DNA): TGTGCCAGCAGCTACCTAAAACGGAGGGGCCACACTGAAGCTTTCTTT.

CDR3 region: CSVLMAAGGSQNTEAFF. The CDR3 DNA follows: TGCAGCGTTCTAATGGCGGCGGGGGGGTCCCAGAACACTGAAGCTTTCTTT. The chain has TRBV29-1 and TRBJ1-1; tentative D call: TRBD1 (5 bases). Germline assignment: CDR1 SQVTM and CDR2 ANQGSEA. With 5 bases removed from V and 1 base from J, the gap between germline ends came to 23 bases. This CDR3 comprises 17 residues.

A few counts support this clone. The rearrangement uses TRBV19 and TRBJ1-6; D gene uncertain. Trimming left V 5 bases short and J 0 bases short, with 5 bases between. Germline V gene data show CDR1 as LNHDA and CDR2 as SQIVND (reference sequence). There are 14 residues in the CDR3. CDR3 loop: CASSLSSYNSPLHF. The CDR3 coding sequence is TGTGCCAGTAGTCTAAGCTCCTATAATTCACCCCTCCACTTT.

This chain connects TRBV3-1 (or the pseudogene TRBV3-2) to TRBJ1-6; D uncertain. V lost 4 bases and J lost 5, with 12 bases in between. Germline CDR1 reads LGHDT; CDR2 reads YNNKEL (reference sequence). The CDR3 extends over 15 amino acids. CDR3 DNA: TGTGCCAGCAGCCCCGGGAGCTTTAATAATTCACCCCTCCACTTT. It codes for CASSPGSFNNSPLHF.

The chain joins TRBV28 to TRBJ1-2, with 7 bases matching TRBD1. This CDR3 region has 13 residues. The junction had 6 bases not matched to a gene; V was cut back by 3 bases and J by 8 bases. The germline V gene has CDR1 MDHEN and CDR2 SYDVKM. The DNA of the CDR3 is TGTGCCAGCAGTTTTTCGGGACAGAAGGGCTACACCTTC. It translates to CASSFSGQKGYTF.

The V and J genes are TRBV4-1 and TRBJ2-1; 16 bases are shared with TRBD2. Germline-derived CDR1 and CDR2 are MGHRA and YSYEKL. The CDR3 sequence is 16 residues long. V gave up 4 bases and J gave up 9 bases; unmatched junction bases: 6. The CDR3 loop reads CASSPLGLAGGSEQFF. In nucleotides, the CDR3 is TGCGCCAGCAGCCCGTTGGGACTAGCGGGAGGGAGTGAGCAGTTCTTC.

The chain joins TRBV5-6 to TRBJ2-3; D tentatively fits TRBD1 or TRBD2 (5 bases each). Deletions cut 7 bases from V and 0 bases from J, with 9 bases between. CDR3 length: 13 amino acids. Germline V gene sequence: CDR1 SGHDT, CDR2 YYEEEE. CDR3 region: CASLRGSTDTQYF. DNA of the CDR3: TGTGCCAGCTTGAGGGGTAGCACAGATACGCAGTATTTT.

This sequence joins TRBV7-2 and TRBJ1-1, with D possibly matching TRBD1 (6 bases). The germline gives CDR1 SGHTA, CDR2 FQGNSA. There are 15 residues in the CDR3. V was shortened by 3 bases and J by 5 bases, with 16 bases between the two germline ends. CDR3 protein: CASSFGGQGGTEAFF. The CDR3 DNA sequence: TGTGCCAGCAGCTTTGGGGGGCAGGGAGGAACTGAAGCTTTCTTT. Drawing the rest from reference TRBV7-2 and TRBJ1-1, the complete variable domain is GAGVSQSPSNKVTEKGKDVELRCDPISGHTALYWYRQSLGQGLEFLIYFQGNSAPDKSGLPSDRFSAERTGGSVSTLTIQRTQQEDSAVYLCASSFGGQGGTEAFFGQGTRLTVV.

This clone was observed a handful of times. The chain combines TRBV7-2 with TRBJ1-1; D not resolved. Trimming took 5 bases from V and 1 from J, leaving 11 bases between them. The germline V gene has CDR1 SGHTA and CDR2 FQGNSA. The CDR3 sequence is 14 residues long. Here the CDR3 DNA reads TGTGCCAGCAGCCCAAGGGTGGGGAACACTGAAGCTTTCTTT. This sequence encodes CASSPRVGNTEAFF.